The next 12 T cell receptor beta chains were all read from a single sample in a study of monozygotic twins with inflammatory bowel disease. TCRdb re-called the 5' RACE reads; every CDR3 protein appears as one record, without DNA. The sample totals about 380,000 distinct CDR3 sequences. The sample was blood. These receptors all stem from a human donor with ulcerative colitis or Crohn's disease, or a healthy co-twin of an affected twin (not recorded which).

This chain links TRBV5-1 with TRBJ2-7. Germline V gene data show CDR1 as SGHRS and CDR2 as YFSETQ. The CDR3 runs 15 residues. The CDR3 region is CASSLESRWVDEQYF.

CDR3 protein: CASSPPPGQGVHQPQHF. The gene calls are TRBV18 and TRBJ1-5; the TCRdb call, TRBD1, lacks DNA for checking. This CDR3 region has 17 residues. Germline V lookup: CDR1 KGHSH, CDR2 LQKENI.

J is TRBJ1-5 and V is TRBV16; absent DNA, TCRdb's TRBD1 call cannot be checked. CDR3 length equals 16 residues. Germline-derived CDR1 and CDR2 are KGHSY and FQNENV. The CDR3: CASSQSWQGRYQPQHF.

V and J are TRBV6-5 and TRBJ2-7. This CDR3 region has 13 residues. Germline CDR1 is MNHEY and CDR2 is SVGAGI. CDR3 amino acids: CASSYSTTREQYF.

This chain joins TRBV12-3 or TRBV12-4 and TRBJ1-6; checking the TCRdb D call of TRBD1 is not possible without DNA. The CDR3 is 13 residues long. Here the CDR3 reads CASTLQDRTPLHF.

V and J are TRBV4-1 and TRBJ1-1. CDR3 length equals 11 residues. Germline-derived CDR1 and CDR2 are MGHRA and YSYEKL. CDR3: CASNNWGEAFF.

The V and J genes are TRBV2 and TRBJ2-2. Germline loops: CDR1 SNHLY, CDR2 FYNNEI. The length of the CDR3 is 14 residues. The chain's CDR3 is CASSPILNTGELFF. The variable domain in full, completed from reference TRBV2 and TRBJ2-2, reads EPEVTQTPSHQVTQMGQEVILRCVPISNHLYFYWYRQILGQKVEFLVSFYNNEISEKSEIFDDQFSVERPDGSNFTLKIRSTKLEDSAMYFCASSPILNTGELFFGEGSRLTVL.

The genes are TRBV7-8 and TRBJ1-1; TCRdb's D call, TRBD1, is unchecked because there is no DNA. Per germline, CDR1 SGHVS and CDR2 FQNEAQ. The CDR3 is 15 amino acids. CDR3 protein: CASSLVVRGLTEAFF.

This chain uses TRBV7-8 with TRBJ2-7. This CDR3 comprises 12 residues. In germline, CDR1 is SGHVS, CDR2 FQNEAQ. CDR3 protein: CASSLSTFKEYF.

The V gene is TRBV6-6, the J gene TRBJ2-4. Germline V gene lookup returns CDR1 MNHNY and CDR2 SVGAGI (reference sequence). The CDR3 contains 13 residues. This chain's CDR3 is CASNRHGKNIQYF.

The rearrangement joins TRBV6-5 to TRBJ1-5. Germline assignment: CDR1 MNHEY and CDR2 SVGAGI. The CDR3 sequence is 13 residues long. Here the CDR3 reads CASSPLNDQPQHF.

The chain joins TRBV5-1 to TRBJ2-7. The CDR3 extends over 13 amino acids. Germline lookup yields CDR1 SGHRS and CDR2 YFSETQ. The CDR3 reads CASSFSAPYEQYF.